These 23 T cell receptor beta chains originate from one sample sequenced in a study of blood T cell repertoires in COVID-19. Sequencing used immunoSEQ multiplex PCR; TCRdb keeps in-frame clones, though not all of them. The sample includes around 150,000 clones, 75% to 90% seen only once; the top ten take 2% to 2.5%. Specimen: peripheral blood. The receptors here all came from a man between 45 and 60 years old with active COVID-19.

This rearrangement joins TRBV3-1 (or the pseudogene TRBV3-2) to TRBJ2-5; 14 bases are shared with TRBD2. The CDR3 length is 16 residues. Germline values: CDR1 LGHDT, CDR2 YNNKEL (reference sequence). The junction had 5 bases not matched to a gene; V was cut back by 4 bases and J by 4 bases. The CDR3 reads CASSPRLAGGPETQYF. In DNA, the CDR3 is TGTGCCAGCAGCCCACGACTAGCGGGGGGGCCAGAGACCCAGTACTTC.

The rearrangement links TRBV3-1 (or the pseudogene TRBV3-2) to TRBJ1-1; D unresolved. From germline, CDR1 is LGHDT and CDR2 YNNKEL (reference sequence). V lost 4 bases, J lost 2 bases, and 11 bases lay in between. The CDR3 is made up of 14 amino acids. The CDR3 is CASSPLTQNTEAFF. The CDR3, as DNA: TGTGCCAGCAGCCCCCTTACACAAAACACTGAAGCTTTCTTT.

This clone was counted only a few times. CDR3: CATSRTTQGVDEQYF. The CDR3 DNA reads TGTGCCACCAGCCGAACAACACAGGGAGTTGACGAGCAGTACTTC. The chain employs TRBV15 and TRBJ2-7; possible D gene TRBD1, 6 bases. The V gene's germline CDR1 is LNHNV and CDR2 YYDKDF (reference sequence). Trimming removed 5 bases at V and 5 bases at J, with 19 bases between. This CDR3 contains 15 residues.

CDR3 nucleotide sequence: TGTGCCATCAGTGAGTCCCCGCCAGGGGCGATGGGTGAGCAGTTCTTC. It translates to CAISESPPGAMGEQFF. This chain connects TRBV10-3 to TRBJ2-1, with D maybe TRBD1 (6 bases). The CDR3 sequence is 16 residues long. Trimming removed 0 bases from V and 9 bases from J, with 18 bases in between. Germline V gene lookup returns CDR1 ENHRY and CDR2 SYGVKD.

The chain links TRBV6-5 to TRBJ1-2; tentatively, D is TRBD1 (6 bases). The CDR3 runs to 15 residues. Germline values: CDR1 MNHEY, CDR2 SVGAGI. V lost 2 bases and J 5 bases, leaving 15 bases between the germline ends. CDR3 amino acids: CASSYKDPGQYGYTF. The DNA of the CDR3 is TGTGCCAGCAGTTACAAAGACCCGGGACAATATGGCTACACCTTC.

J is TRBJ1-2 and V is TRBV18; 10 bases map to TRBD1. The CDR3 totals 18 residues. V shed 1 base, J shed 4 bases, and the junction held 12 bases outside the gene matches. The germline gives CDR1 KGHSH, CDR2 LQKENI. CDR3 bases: TGTGCCAGCTCACCACAGACAGGGGGCGCAGGGATAGTCTATGGCTACACCTTC. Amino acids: CASSPQTGGAGIVYGYTF. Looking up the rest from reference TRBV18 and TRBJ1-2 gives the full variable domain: NAGVMQNPRHLVRRRGQEARLRCSPMKGHSHVYWYRQLPEEGLKFMVYLQKENIIDESGMPKERFSAEFPKEGPSILRIQQVVRGDSAAYFCASSPQTGGAGIVYGYTFGSGTRLTVV.

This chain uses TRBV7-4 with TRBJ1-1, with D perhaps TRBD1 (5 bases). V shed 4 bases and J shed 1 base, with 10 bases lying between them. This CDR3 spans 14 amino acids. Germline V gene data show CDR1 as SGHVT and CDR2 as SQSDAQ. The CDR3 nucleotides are TGTGCCAGCAGCTGCAGGGCGAGGAACACTGAAGCTTTCTTT. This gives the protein CASSCRARNTEAFF.

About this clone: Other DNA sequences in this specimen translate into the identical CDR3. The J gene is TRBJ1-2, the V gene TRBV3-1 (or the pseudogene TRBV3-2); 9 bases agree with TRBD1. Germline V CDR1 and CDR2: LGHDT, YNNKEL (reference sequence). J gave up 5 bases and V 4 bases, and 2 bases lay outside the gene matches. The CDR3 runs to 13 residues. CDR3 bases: TGTGCCAGCAGCCGGACAGGGGATTATGGCTACACCTTC. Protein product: CASSRTGDYGYTF.

The CDR3 protein is CASGLIGGTEAFF. CDR3 nucleotide sequence: TGTGCTAGTGGTTTGATCGGCGGCACTGAAGCTTTCTTT. The V gene is TRBV12-5, the J gene TRBJ1-1; D is ambiguous. Trimming cost V 2 bases and J 4 bases, with 8 bases left between them. The CDR3 runs to 13 residues. Germline V gene data show CDR1 as LGHNT and CDR2 as FRNRAP.

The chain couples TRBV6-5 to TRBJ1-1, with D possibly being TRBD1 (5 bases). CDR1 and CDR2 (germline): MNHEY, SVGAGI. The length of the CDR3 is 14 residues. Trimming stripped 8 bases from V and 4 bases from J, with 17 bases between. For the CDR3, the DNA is TGTGCCAGCTCCCGGGATGGGGGGTCCACTGAAGCTTTCTTT. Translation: CASSRDGGSTEAFF.

For the CDR3, the DNA is TGTGCCAGCAGCATTGCCCAGGGATACGAGCAGTACTTC. Its protein product is CASSIAQGYEQYF. V is TRBV7-3 and J is TRBJ2-7, with TRBD1 as a possible D gene (5 bases). Germline lookup yields CDR1 SGHTA and CDR2 FQGTGA. The length of the CDR3 is 13 residues. Trimming shortened V by 5 bases and J by 4 bases, and 12 bases separated the two germline ends.

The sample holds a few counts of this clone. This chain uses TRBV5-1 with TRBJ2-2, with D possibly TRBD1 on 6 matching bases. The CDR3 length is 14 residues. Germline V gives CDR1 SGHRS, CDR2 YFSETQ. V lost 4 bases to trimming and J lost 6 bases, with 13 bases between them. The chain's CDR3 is CASSEGWTAGELFF. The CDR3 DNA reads TGCGCCAGCAGCGAGGGTTGGACAGCCGGGGAGCTGTTTTTT.

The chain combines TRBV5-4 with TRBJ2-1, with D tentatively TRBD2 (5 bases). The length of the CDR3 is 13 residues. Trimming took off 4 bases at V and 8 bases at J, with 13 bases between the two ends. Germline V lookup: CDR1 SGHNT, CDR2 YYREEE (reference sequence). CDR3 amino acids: CASSPTGSDEQFF. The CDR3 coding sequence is TGTGCCAGCAGCCCCACGGGGAGCGATGAGCAGTTCTTC.

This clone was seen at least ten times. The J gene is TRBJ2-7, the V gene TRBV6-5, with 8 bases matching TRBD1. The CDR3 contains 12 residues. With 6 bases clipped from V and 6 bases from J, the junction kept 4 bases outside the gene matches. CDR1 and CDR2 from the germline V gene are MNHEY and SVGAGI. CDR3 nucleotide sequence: TGTGCCAGCAGGGACAGGGTGGGCGAGCAGTACTTC. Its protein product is CASRDRVGEQYF.

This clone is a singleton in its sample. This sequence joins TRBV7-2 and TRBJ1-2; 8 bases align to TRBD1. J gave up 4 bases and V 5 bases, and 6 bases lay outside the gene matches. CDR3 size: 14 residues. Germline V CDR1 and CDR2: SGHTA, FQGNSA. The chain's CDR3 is CASSLDRGSYGYTF. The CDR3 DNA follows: TGTGCCAGCAGCCTAGACAGGGGCAGCTATGGCTACACCTTC.

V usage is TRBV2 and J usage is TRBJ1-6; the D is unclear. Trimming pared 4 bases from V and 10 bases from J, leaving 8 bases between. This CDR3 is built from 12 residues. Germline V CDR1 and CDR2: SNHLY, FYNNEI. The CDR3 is CASSVAVSPLHF. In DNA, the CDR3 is TGTGCCAGCAGTGTTGCGGTCTCACCCCTCCACTTT.

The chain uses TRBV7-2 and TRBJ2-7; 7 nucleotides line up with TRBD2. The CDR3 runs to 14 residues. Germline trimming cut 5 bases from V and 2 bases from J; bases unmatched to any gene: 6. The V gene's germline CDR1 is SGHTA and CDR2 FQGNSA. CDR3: CASSAIAGPYEQYF. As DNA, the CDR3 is TGTGCCAGCAGCGCCATAGCGGGCCCCTACGAGCAGTACTTC.

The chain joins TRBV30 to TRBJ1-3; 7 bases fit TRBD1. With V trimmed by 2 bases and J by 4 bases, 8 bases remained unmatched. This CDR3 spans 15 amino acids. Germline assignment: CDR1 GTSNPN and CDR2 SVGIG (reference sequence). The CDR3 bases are TGTGCCTGGAGTACTAAGACAGGGTCCGGAAACACCATATATTTT. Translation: CAWSTKTGSGNTIYF.

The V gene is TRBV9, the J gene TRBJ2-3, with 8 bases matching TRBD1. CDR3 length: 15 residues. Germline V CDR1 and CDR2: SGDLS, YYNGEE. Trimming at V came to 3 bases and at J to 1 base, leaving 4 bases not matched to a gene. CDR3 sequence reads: CASSEKDRGTDTQYF. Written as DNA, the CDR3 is TGTGCCAGCAGCGAGAAGGACAGGGGCACAGATACGCAGTATTTT.

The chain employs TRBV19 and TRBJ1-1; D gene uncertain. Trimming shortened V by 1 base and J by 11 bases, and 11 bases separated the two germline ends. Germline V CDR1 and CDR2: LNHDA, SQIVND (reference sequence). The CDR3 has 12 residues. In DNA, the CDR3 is TGTGCCAGTAGTATAGTTTCGGGGAGTGCTTTCTTT. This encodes CASSIVSGSAFF.

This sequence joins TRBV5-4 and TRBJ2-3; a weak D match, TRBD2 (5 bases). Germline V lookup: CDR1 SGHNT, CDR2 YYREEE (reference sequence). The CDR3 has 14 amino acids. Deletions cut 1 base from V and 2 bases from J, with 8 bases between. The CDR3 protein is CASSLKTNTDTQYF. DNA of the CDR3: TGTGCCAGCAGCTTGAAGACTAACACAGATACGCAGTATTTT.

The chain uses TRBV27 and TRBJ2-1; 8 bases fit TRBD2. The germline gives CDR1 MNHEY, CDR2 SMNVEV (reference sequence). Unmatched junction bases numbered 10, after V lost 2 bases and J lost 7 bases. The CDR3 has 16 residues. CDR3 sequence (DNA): TGTGCCAGCAGTTTAAACGGGAGGGGATTAACTAATGAGCAGTTCTTC. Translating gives CASSLNGRGLTNEQFF.

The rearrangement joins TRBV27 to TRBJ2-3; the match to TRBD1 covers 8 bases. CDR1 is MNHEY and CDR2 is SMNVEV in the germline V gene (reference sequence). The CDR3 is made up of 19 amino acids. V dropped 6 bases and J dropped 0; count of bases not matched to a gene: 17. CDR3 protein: CASRFLRQGLRLSTDTQYF. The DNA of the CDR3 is TGTGCCAGCAGATTTTTAAGACAGGGGCTACGATTGAGCACAGATACGCAGTATTTT.